The entry below describes one T cell receptor beta chain. The antigen is not known. Molecular barcoding with unique molecular identifiers was used for the TCRbeta library. TCRdb analysed the PCR reads with MiXCR anew, one entry per CDR3 protein. The table has fewer than 700,000 distinct CDR3 sequences, 10% to 15% seen once. The entry originates in a study of T-cell reconstitution after alpha-beta-depleted transplantation in children. Whole-study results and caveats: TCRbeta diversity was high at day 60 in some patients (a result of surviving recipient T cells and thymic progenitors). Hyperexpanded clones declined; after one year, newly produced T cells mostly supplied diversity. There were reportedly several hundred expanded graft clones from which alpha-beta T cells came about two months after transplant.

CDR3 length: 15 residues. V lost 0 bases and J 3 bases, leaving 12 bases between the germline ends. Germline CDR1 is LNHDA and CDR2 is SQIVND (reference sequence). The TCR originated in a male patient younger than 18 who had a stem cell transplant for acute myeloid leukemia, so the T cells may come from the graft donor. The source was PBMCs, mostly from graft donor cells, collected 360 days after TCRalphabeta/CD19-depleted stem cell transplant. The chain recombines TRBV19 with TRBJ2-7; maybe TRBD2 (5 bases). The CDR3 region is CASSIDYSGDYEQYF. The CDR3 DNA reads as TGTGCCAGTAGTATAGATTACAGCGGAGACTACGAGCAGTACTTC.